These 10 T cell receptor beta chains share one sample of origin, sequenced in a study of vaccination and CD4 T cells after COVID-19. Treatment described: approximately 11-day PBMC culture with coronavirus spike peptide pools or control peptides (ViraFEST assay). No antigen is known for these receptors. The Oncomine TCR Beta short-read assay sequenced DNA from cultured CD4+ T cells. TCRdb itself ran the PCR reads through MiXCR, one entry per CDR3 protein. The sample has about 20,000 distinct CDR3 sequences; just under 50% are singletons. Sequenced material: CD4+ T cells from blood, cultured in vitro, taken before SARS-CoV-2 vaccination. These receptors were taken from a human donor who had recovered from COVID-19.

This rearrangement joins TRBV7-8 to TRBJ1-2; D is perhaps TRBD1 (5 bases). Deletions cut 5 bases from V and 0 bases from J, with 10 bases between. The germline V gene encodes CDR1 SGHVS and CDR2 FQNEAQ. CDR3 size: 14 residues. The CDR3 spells CASSPGGANYGYTF. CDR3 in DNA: TGTGCCAGCAGCCCCGGGGGGGCTAACTATGGCTACACCTTC.

CDR3: CSAGFSTVSSYEQYF. In DNA form, the CDR3 reads TGCAGTGCTGGATTTTCTACTGTAAGCTCCTACGAGCAGTACTTC. This sequence joins TRBV20-1 and TRBJ2-7; D gene unclear. Germline V gives CDR1 DFQATT, CDR2 SNEGSKA (reference sequence). V was clipped by 5 bases and J by 0 bases, with 17 bases between them. This CDR3 spans 15 amino acids.

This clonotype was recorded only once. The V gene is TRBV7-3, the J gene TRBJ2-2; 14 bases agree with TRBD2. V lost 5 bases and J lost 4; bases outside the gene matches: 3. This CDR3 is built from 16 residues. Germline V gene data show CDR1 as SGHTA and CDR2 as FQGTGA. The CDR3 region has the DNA TGTGCCAGCAGCAGGGGACTAGCGGGAGCCACCGGGGAGCTGTTTTTT. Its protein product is CASSRGLAGATGELFF.

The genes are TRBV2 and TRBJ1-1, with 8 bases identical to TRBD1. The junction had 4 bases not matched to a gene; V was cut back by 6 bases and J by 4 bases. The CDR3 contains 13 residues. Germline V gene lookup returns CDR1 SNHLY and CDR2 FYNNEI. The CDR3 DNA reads TGTGCCAGCAGGGCGGACAGGGTCACTGAAGCTTTCTTT. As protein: CASRADRVTEAFF. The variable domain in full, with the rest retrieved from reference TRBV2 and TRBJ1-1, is EPEVTQTPSHQVTQMGQEVILRCVPISNHLYFYWYRQILGQKVEFLVSFYNNEISEKSEIFDDQFSVERPDGSNFTLKIRSTKLEDSAMYFCASRADRVTEAFFGQGTRLTVV.

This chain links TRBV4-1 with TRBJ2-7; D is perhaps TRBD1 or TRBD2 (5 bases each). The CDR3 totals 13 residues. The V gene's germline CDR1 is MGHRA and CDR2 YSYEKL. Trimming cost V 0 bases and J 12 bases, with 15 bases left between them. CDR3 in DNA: TGCGCCAGCAGCCAAGACCCTTCGGGACGCCGGTACTTC. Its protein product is CASSQDPSGRRYF.

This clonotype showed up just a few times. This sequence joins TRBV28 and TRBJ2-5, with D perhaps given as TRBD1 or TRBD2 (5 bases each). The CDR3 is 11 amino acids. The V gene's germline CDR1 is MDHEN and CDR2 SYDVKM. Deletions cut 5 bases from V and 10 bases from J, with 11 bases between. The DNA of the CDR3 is TGTGCCAGCAGTGAAACTAGGGGCCAGTACTTC. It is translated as CASSETRGQYF.

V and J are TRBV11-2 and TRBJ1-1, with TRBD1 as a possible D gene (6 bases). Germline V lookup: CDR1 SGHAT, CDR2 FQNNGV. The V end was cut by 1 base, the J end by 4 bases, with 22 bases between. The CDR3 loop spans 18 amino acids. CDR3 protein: CASSLAFGGVGGGTEAFF. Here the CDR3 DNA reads TGTGCCAGCAGCTTAGCGTTCGGGGGCGTTGGGGGTGGCACTGAAGCTTTCTTT.

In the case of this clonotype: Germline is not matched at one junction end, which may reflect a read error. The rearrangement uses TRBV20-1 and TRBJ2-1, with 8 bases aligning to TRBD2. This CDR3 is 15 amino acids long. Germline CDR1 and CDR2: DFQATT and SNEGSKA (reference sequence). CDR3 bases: TGCAGTGCTGGAGAGATCGGGACTAGCTACAATGAGCAGTTCTTC. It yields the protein CSAGEIGTSYNEQFF.

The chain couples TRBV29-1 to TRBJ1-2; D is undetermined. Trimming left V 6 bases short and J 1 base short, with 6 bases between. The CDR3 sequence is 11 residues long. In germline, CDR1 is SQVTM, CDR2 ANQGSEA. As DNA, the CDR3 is TGCAGCGTCGGGGTTAACTATGGCTACACCTTC. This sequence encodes CSVGVNYGYTF.

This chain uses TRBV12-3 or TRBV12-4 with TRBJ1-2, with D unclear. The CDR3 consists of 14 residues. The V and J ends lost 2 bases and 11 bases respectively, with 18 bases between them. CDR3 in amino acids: CASSLHRVGREYTF. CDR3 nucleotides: TGTGCCAGCAGTTTACATCGAGTCGGGCGGGAGTACACCTTC.